The T cell receptor (beta chain) described here comes from a study of T-cell memory formation after mild COVID-19. Study as a whole: Clusters were largely donor specific. The study's findings and limits: Clones contracting over day 15 to 85 were CD4/CD8 balanced, with later expanders leaning CD4+. The study detected some responding clones in pre-infection memory, suggesting cross-reactive memory joined. SARS-CoV-2 specificity of second-wave clones peaking day 37 was unconfirmed.

TCRdb reprocessed the 5' RACE reads with MiXCR, giving one entry per CDR3 protein. The data show around 340,000 distinct CDR3 sequences, 13% to 15% seen once. With regard to this clonotype: The antigen is not known.

V was cut by 2 bases and J by 0 bases, with 7 bases left in between. The CDR3 contains 15 residues. CDR1 is KGHSH and CDR2 is LQKENI in the germline V gene. The V and J genes are TRBV18 and TRBJ2-2; D gene uncertain. Sequencing input: PBMCs or a T cell subset sorted from them (not recorded which). The sequence was collected from a man between 18 and 35 years old who had mild COVID-19 (a few samples of this study predate the infection). Cell type and time point are not known. CDR3 sequence reads: CASSPSTSNTGELFF. For the CDR3, the DNA is TGTGCCAGCTCACCATCAACGTCGAACACCGGGGAGCTGTTTTTT.